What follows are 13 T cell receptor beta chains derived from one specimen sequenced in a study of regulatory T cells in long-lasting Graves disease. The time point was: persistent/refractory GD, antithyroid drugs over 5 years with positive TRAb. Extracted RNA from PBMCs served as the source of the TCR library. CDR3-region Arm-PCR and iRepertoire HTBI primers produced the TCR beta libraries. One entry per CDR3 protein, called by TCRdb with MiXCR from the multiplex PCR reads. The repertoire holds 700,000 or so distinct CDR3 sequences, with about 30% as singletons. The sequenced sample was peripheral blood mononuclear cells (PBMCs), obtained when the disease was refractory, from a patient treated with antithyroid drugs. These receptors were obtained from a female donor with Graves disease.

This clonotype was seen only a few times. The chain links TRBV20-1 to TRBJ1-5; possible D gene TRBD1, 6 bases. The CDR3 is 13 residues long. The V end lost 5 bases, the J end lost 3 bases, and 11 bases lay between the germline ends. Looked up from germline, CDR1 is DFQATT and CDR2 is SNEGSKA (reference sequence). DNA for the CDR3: TGCAGTGCTGAGGACAGCCTCAATCAGCCCCAGCATTTT. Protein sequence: CSAEDSLNQPQHF.

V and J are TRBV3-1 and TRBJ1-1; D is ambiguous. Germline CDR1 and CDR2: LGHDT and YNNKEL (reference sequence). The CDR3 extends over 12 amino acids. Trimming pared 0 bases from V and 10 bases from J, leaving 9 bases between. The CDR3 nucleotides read TGTGCCAGCAGCCAAGATCGGCTTGGAGCTTTCTTT. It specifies CASSQDRLGAFF.

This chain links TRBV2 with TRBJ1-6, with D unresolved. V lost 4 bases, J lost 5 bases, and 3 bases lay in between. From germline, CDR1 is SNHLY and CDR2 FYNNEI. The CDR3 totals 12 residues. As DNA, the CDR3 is TGTGCCAGCAGTGGCGATAATTCACCCCTCCACTTT. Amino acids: CASSGDNSPLHF.

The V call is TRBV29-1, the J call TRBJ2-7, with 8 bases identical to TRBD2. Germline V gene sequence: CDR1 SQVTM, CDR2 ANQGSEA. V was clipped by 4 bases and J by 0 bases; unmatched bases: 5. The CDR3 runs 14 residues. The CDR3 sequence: CSVVRSGSSYEQYF. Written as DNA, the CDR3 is TGCAGCGTTGTGAGAAGCGGGAGCTCCTACGAGCAGTACTTC.

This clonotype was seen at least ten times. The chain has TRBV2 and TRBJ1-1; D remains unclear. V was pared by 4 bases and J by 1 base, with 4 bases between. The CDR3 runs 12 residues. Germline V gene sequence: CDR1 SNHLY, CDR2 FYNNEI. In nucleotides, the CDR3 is TGTGCCAGCAGTGTTTGGAACACTGAAGCTTTCTTT. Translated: CASSVWNTEAFF.

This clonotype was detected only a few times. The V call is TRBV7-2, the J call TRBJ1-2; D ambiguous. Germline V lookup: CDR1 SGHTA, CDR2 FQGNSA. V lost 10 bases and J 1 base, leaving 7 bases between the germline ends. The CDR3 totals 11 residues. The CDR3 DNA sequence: TGTGCCAAGCAGATTAACTATGGCTACACCTTC. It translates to CAKQINYGYTF.

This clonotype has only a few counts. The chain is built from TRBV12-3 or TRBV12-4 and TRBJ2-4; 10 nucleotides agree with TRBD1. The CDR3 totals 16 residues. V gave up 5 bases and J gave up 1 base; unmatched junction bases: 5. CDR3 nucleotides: TGTGCCAGCAGTCCCACGGGACAGGGGGCCAAAAACATTCAGTACTTC. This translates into CASSPTGQGAKNIQYF.

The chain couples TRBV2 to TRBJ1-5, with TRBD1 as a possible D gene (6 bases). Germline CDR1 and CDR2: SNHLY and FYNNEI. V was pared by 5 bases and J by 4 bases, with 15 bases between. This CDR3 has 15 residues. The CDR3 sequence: CASSSRDRNNQPQHF. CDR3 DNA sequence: TGTGCCAGCAGTTCCCGAGACAGGAATAATCAGCCCCAGCATTTT.

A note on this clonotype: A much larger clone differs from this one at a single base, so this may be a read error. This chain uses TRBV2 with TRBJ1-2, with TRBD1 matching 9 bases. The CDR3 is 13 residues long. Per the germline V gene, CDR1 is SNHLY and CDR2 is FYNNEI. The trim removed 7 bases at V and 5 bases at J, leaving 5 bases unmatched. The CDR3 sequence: CASIEDRGYGYTF. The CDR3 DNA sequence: TGTGCCAGCATCGAAGACAGGGGGTATGGCTACACCTTC.

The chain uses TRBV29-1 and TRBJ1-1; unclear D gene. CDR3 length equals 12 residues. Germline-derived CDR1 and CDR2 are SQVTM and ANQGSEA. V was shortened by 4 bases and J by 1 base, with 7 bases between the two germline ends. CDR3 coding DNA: TGCAGCGTTGGGACCAAGAACACTGAAGCTTTCTTT. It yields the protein CSVGTKNTEAFF.

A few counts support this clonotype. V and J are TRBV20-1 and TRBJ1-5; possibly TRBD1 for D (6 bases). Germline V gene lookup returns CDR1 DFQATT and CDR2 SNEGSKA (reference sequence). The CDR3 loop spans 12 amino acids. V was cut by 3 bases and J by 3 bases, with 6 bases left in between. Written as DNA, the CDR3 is TGCAGTGCTAGGGGGGCCAATCAGCCCCAGCATTTT. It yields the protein CSARGANQPQHF.

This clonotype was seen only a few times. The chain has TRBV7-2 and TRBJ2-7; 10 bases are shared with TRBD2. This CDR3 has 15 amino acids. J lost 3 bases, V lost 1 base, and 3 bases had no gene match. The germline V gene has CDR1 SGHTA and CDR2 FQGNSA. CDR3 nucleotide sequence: TGTGCCAGCAGCTTAGAGTGGACTAGCGGCTACGAGCAGTACTTC. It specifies CASSLEWTSGYEQYF.

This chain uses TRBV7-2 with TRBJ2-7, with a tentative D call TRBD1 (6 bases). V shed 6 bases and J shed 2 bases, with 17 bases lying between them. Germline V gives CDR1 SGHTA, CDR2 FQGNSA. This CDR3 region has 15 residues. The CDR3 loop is CASSSTPGQPYEQYF. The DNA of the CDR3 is TGTGCCAGCAGTTCTACTCCGGGACAACCCTACGAGCAGTACTTC.